This T cell receptor beta chain was captured by sequencing in a study of blood T cell repertoires in COVID-19 (dated by TCRdb to the early 2020s). Background for the entire study: The collaborator samples originated in the United States, Italy and Spain and spanned the acute and convalescent phases of COVID-19. The sample metadata nearly always contained a de-identified subject ID, COVID-19 status, age in years and sex. The samples were drawn from the first 160 participants of the ongoing ImmuneRACE study and from 1,254 subjects provided by 6 global collaborators. Where HLA class I and class II types were available, the types were taken from metadata supplied by the sample provider, not from assay-based typing. The repertoires were made available in a free public database intended to serve as a resource for research on the immune response to SARS-CoV-2. Subjects who had been exposed to COVID-19, were actively infected with it, or had recovered from it provided the deeply sampled blood TCRbeta repertoires that made up the dataset. The material from the prospective study consisted of cDNA or gDNA derived from T cells, B-cell-depleted T cells, or PBMCs.

Findings and caveats that apply to the study as a whole: Clinical and demographic metadata were provided uncurated, with the amount varying by source and participant.

The immunoSEQ Assay, a bias-controlled multiplex PCR, was used to amplify TCRbeta CDR3 regions from genomic DNA. Processing in the source paper ran as follows. Nucleated cell counts per sample were estimated from amplification of reference gene primers within the assay. To quantify the absolute abundance of each unique TCRbeta CDR3 rearrangement, sequence reads were collapsed and filtered. For each sample, productive Simpson clonality was calculated as the square root of Simpson's diversity index across productive rearrangements. TCRdb holds this immuneACCESS table with in-frame rearrangements only. Some clones are missing; in checked studies, unresolved V genes explain under half, and the rest has no known cause. The V and J calls and clone size are taken from that table; D and trimming were inferred from the DNA. The sample table lists tens of thousands of clones, about four fifths of them with a count of one. The top ten clonotypes cover 6% to 7.5% of the sample.

The collaborating institutions used their own protocols to collect whole blood in K2EDTA tubes. For TCRbeta analysis, collaborators shipped samples as frozen whole blood, isolated PBMCs, or DNA extracted from either of those sample types. The germline V gene specifies SNHLY as CDR1 and FYNNEI as CDR2. V gives up 4 bases and J gives up 4 bases, and the segment between their germline ends measures 7 bases. The CDR3 sequence holds 13 residues, the cysteine and phenylalanine included. Solely the CDR3 DNA is kept, with 39 bases framed from the first base. As regards this clone: This receptor's antigen is unknown. The input lacks base qualities; no much larger clone sits a single base away.

The sample taken for sequencing was peripheral blood. The chain links TRBV2 with TRBJ1-4; the D gene is unclear. The TCR originated in a man aged 45-65 years with active or convalescent COVID-19. CDR3 loop: CASSGWSNEKLFF. In nucleotide form, the sequence is TGTGCCAGCAGTGGATGGAGTAATGAAAAACTGTTTTTT. Extended through the reference TRBV2 and TRBJ1-4 proteins, this CDR3 yields the full variable domain: EPEVTQTPSHQVTQMGQEVILRCVPISNHLYFYWYRQILGQKVEFLVSFYNNEISEKSEIFDDQFSVERPDGSNFTLKIRSTKLEDSAMYFCASSGWSNEKLFFGSGTQLSVL.